One and the same sample provided the 28 T cell receptor beta chains below, sequenced in a study of blood T cells in healthy people across ages. Together with a sample-barcoded 5' primer, a J-beta primer mix was included in a second PCR lasting roughly 6 to 12 cycles. TCRdb ran MiXCR on the 5' RACE reads and lists one entry per CDR3 protein. Here the sample spans over 1,500,000 distinct CDR3 sequences, approximately 39% being singletons. Specimen: blood. These receptor sequences come from a human donor in good health.

This clonotype was recorded a few times. The gene calls are TRBV6-2 or TRBV6-3 and TRBJ2-1; D is unclear. The CDR3 runs to 13 residues. CDR1 and CDR2 (germline): MNHEY, SVGEGT. With 2 bases removed from V and 7 bases from J, the gap between germline ends came to 9 bases. The DNA for the CDR3 is TGTGCCAGCAGTTACGCCTCCTCAAATGAGCAGTTCTTC. This codes for CASSYASSNEQFF.

This clonotype was seen a handful of times. The chain recombines TRBV6-1 with TRBJ2-1; D assignment may be TRBD1 or TRBD2 (5 bases each). The CDR3 has 13 amino acids. CDR1 is MNHNS, CDR2 SASEGT, per germline. V shed 4 bases and J shed 9 bases, with 13 bases lying between them. The CDR3 DNA sequence: TGTGCCAGCAGTGTGGGGCCGAGGGGTGAGCAGTTCTTC. It codes for CASSVGPRGEQFF.

The chain couples TRBV7-2 to TRBJ2-1; D possibly corresponds to TRBD2 (5 bases). V lost 1 base and J 5 bases, leaving 18 bases between the germline ends. The length of the CDR3 is 17 residues. In germline, CDR1 is SGHTA, CDR2 FQGNSA. CDR3 sequence reads: CASSLVGVGVGNNEQFF. CDR3 nucleotide sequence: TGTGCCAGCAGCTTAGTTGGGGTCGGGGTCGGTAACAATGAGCAGTTCTTC.

This clonotype was seen only a few times. The chain joins TRBV7-9 to TRBJ2-3; a possible D gene is TRBD2 (5 bases). CDR1 is SEHNR and CDR2 is FQNEAQ in the germline V gene (reference sequence). This CDR3 spans 14 amino acids. With 4 bases removed from V and 3 bases from J, the gap between germline ends came to 11 bases. In nucleotides, the CDR3 is TGTGCCAGCAGCTCCCTTCGGGAAACAGATACGCAGTATTTT. Its protein is CASSSLRETDTQYF. Using reference TRBV7-9 and TRBJ2-3 for the parts outside the CDR3, the full variable domain is DTGVSQNPRHKITKRGQNVTFRCDPISEHNRLYWYRQTLGQGPEFLTYFQNEAQLEKSRLLSDRFSAERPKGSFSTLEIQRTEQGDSAMYLCASSSLRETDTQYFGPGTRLTVL.

In this sample, this clonotype turned up a few times. CDR3 region: CAISPIGTGGQSYEQYF. The CDR3 DNA reads TGTGCCATCAGCCCGATAGGGACAGGGGGACAATCCTACGAGCAGTACTTC. This chain uses TRBV10-3 with TRBJ2-7; TRBD1 matches at 11 bases. Germline CDR1 reads ENHRY; CDR2 reads SYGVKD. The CDR3 extends over 17 amino acids. After removal of 6 bases from V and 1 base from J, the junction contained 11 bases not matched to a gene.

This clonotype has just one count. The chain recombines TRBV7-6 with TRBJ2-5, with 9 bases fitting TRBD2. CDR1 is SGHVS, CDR2 FNYEAQ, per germline. This CDR3 region has 16 residues. V dropped 3 bases and J dropped 2; count of bases not matched to a gene: 7. The CDR3 region is CASSFLLAGLQETQYF. The CDR3 region has the DNA TGTGCCAGCAGCTTCTTGCTAGCGGGGCTTCAAGAGACCCAGTACTTC.

This clonotype was seen a few times. The chain has TRBV4-1 and TRBJ2-7, with D possibly matching TRBD2 (6 bases). Trimming left V 1 base short and J 10 bases short, with 11 bases between. Germline CDR1 MGHRA, CDR2 YSYEKL. CDR3 size: 12 residues. The CDR3 loop reads CASSQVGGGQYF. The CDR3 nucleotides read TGCGCCAGCAGCCAAGTGGGGGGAGGTCAGTACTTC.

The J gene is TRBJ2-2, the V gene TRBV9, with D perhaps matching TRBD2 (5 bases). CDR3 length equals 13 residues. Trimming stripped 0 bases from V and 7 bases from J, with 7 bases between. Germline lookup yields CDR1 SGDLS and CDR2 YYNGEE. CDR3 sequence reads: CASSVGGHGELFF. In nucleotides, the CDR3 is TGTGCCAGCAGCGTAGGAGGGCACGGGGAGCTGTTTTTT.

The rearrangement links TRBV7-6 to TRBJ2-7, with 9 bases lining up with TRBD1. This CDR3 is built from 15 residues. The J segment lost 5 bases and the V segment lost 5 bases, leaving 10 bases of the junction unmatched. The germline V gene has CDR1 SGHVS and CDR2 FNYEAQ. The chain's CDR3 is CASSLRQGVSNEQYF. In nucleotides, the CDR3 is TGTGCCAGCAGCCTACGACAGGGGGTGTCCAACGAGCAGTACTTC.

The rearrangement joins TRBV7-9 to TRBJ1-2; TRBD1 agrees at 7 bases. Germline CDR1 reads SEHNR; CDR2 reads FQNEAQ (reference sequence). J gave up 5 bases and V 1 base, and 10 bases lay outside the gene matches. CDR3 size: 16 residues. The CDR3 DNA is TGTGCCAGCAGCTTAGGGGAGACAGGGTGGAGGTATGGCTACACCTTC. This encodes CASSLGETGWRYGYTF.

The chain couples TRBV20-1 to TRBJ2-3; a possible D gene is TRBD2 (5 bases). Germline-derived CDR1 and CDR2 are DFQATT and SNEGSKA (reference sequence). V was cut by 4 bases and J by 8 bases, with 19 bases left in between. The CDR3 is 14 amino acids. This CDR3 is CSAKSTPFGVTQYF. CDR3 coding DNA: TGCAGTGCTAAATCTACTCCTTTCGGGGTTACGCAGTATTTT.

Only a few counts were recorded for this clonotype. CDR3 sequence: CASSSPRETGSPLGYGYTF. The CDR3 DNA follows: TGTGCCAGCAGTTCCCCCCGGGAGACAGGGTCCCCGTTAGGGTATGGCTACACCTTC. The V and J genes are TRBV28 and TRBJ1-2; TRBD1 matches at 7 bases. The CDR3 length is 19 residues. The trim removed 4 bases at V and 5 bases at J, leaving 22 bases unmatched. The V gene's germline CDR1 is MDHEN and CDR2 SYDVKM.

J is TRBJ2-7 and V is TRBV5-5; 7 bases align to TRBD1. The CDR3 spans 16 residues. Germline CDR1 is SGHKS and CDR2 is YYEKEE (reference sequence). Unmatched junction bases numbered 11, after V lost 2 bases and J lost 3 bases. The CDR3 nucleotides are TGTGCCAGCAGCTTCACAGGGGTTTCCCTTTTCTACGAGCAGTACTTC. It codes for CASSFTGVSLFYEQYF.

This chain uses TRBV4-2 with TRBJ1-4; 8 bases agree with TRBD1. The CDR3 is 15 residues long. V shed 0 bases, J shed 10 bases, and the junction held 7 bases outside the gene matches. Germline assignment: CDR1 LGHNA and CDR2 YNFKEQ. CDR3 region: CASSQDHGQGVKLFF. CDR3 in DNA: TGTGCCAGCAGCCAAGATCATGGACAGGGTGTAAAACTGTTTTTT.

The chain has TRBV4-3 and TRBJ1-2; TRBD1 might be the D (5 bases). The CDR3 extends over 14 amino acids. V lost 0 bases, J lost 5 bases, and 10 bases lay in between. Germline CDR1 reads LGHNA; CDR2 reads YSLEER. CDR3 residues: CASSQDSTDYGYTF. The CDR3 DNA reads TGCGCCAGCAGCCAAGATTCGACAGATTATGGCTACACCTTC.

This clonotype was seen a few times. The chain couples TRBV6-1 to TRBJ1-1, with 9 bases that match TRBD1. J lost 7 bases, V lost 2 bases, and 5 bases had no gene match. Germline values: CDR1 MNHNS, CDR2 SASEGT. The CDR3 spans 14 residues. The CDR3 DNA reads as TGTGCCAGCAGTGAACTAGGACAGGGGAATGAAGCTTTCTTT. Protein: CASSELGQGNEAFF.

This CDR3 reads CASRPGGTRTDTQYF. DNA for the CDR3: TGTGCCAGCAGACCCGGCGGAACTCGCACAGATACGCAGTATTTT. This rearrangement joins TRBV2 to TRBJ2-3, with D hard to call. The CDR3 is made up of 15 amino acids. Germline assignment: CDR1 SNHLY and CDR2 FYNNEI. Trimming left V 6 bases short and J 1 base short, with 14 bases between.

This clonotype came up a few times. The chain's CDR3 is CASSLSPAGGYGYTF. As DNA, the CDR3 is TGTGCCAGCAGCCTCTCACCCGCAGGGGGTTATGGCTACACCTTC. The gene calls are TRBV7-3 and TRBJ1-2; TRBD1 aligns across 7 bases. Unmatched junction bases numbered 11, after V lost 5 bases and J lost 5 bases. The CDR3 is 15 amino acids. Germline loops: CDR1 SGHTA, CDR2 FQGTGA.

This clonotype was detected only a few times. This rearrangement joins TRBV11-2 to TRBJ2-1, with D uncertain. The CDR3 spans 15 residues. With 4 bases removed from V and 0 bases from J, the gap between germline ends came to 10 bases. Germline assignment: CDR1 SGHAT and CDR2 FQNNGV. The CDR3 nucleotides read TGTGCCAGCAGCTCTTCCCTCAACTCCTACAATGAGCAGTTCTTC. Translated: CASSSSLNSYNEQFF.

In its sample, this clonotype was seen a few times. Here the CDR3 DNA reads TGTGCCATCCGACTCGAGGACAGGGAAAGCACTGAAGCTTTCTTT. Encoded protein: CAIRLEDRESTEAFF. V usage is TRBV10-3 and J usage is TRBJ1-1; 8 bases align to TRBD1. CDR1 and CDR2 from the germline V gene are ENHRY and SYGVKD. The CDR3 has 15 residues. J was trimmed by 4 bases and V by 8 bases; bases with no gene match: 12.

J is TRBJ2-7 and V is TRBV3-1; perhaps TRBD2 as D (7 bases). Trimming took off 1 base at V and 3 bases at J, with 13 bases between the two ends. Germline V gives CDR1 LGHDT, CDR2 YNNKEL (reference sequence). The CDR3 totals 15 residues. The CDR3 loop reads CASSQGPGDYYEQYF. CDR3 DNA sequence: TGTGCCAGCAGCCAAGGTCCAGGGGACTACTACGAGCAGTACTTC.

The J gene is TRBJ1-4, the V gene TRBV29-1; D ambiguous. The V and J ends lost 0 bases and 2 bases respectively, with 7 bases between them. The germline V gene has CDR1 SQVTM and CDR2 ANQGSEA. The CDR3 spans 14 residues. CDR3 residues: CSVEDSGTNEKLFF. The CDR3 nucleotides read TGCAGCGTTGAAGATTCGGGTACTAATGAAAAACTGTTTTTT.

This clonotype was seen only a few times. The V call is TRBV7-3, the J call TRBJ2-7, with unresolved D. V lost 7 bases, J lost 0 bases, and 13 bases lay in between. The CDR3 extends over 14 amino acids. Germline CDR1 SGHTA, CDR2 FQGTGA. The CDR3 DNA sequence: TGTGCCAGCACCGAAGGTCCAGACTCCTACGAGCAGTACTTC. It translates to CASTEGPDSYEQYF.

This clonotype has a handful of counts. The chain combines TRBV3-1 with TRBJ2-1; 9 bases map to TRBD2. The CDR3 has 16 residues. The trim removed 1 base at V and 9 bases at J, leaving 10 bases unmatched. Per germline, CDR1 LGHDT and CDR2 YNNKEL (reference sequence). In DNA, the CDR3 is TGTGCCAGCAGCCAAGCTATGCGGGGGGGCCGGGGTGAGCAGTTCTTC. Residues: CASSQAMRGGRGEQFF.

This clonotype was counted between two and nine times. The rearrangement joins TRBV29-1 to TRBJ2-5; 8 nucleotides align to TRBD1. The CDR3 spans 13 residues. Per the germline V gene, CDR1 is SQVTM and CDR2 is ANQGSEA. V lost 6 bases, J lost 3 bases, and 6 bases stayed unmatched. CDR3 sequence reads: CSVLDRGEETQYF. In DNA, the CDR3 is TGCAGCGTCCTTGACAGGGGAGAAGAGACCCAGTACTTC.

The table lists this clonotype with a count of one. The V gene is TRBV28, the J gene TRBJ2-3; perhaps D is TRBD1 or TRBD2 (5 bases each). Between the trimmed V and J ends, which lost 1 base and 0 bases, there was a span of 17 bases. The length of the CDR3 is 18 residues. Germline loops: CDR1 MDHEN, CDR2 SYDVKM. CDR3 loop: CASSLSVGDLHSTDTQYF. The CDR3 DNA follows: TGTGCCAGCAGTTTATCAGTGGGGGACCTACATAGCACAGATACGCAGTATTTT. The entire variable domain, with the rest obtained from reference TRBV28 and TRBJ2-3, is as follows: DVKVTQSSRYLVKRTGEKVFLECVQDMDHENMFWYRQDPGLGLRLIYFSYDVKMKEKGDIPEGYSVSREKKERFSLILESASTNQTSMYLCASSLSVGDLHSTDTQYFGPGTRLTVL.

This clonotype turned up a few times. CDR3 DNA sequence: TGTGCCACCAGCAGAGAGGCCAGAGACAATGAGCAGTTCTTC. Translating gives CATSREARDNEQFF. The chain employs TRBV15 and TRBJ2-1, with D hard to call. The germline V gene has CDR1 LNHNV and CDR2 YYDKDF (reference sequence). The CDR3 is 14 residues long. The V and J ends lost 0 bases and 5 bases respectively, with 8 bases between them.

The chain carries TRBV20-1 and TRBJ1-5; D ambiguous. Trimming removed 3 bases at V and 7 bases at J, with 13 bases between. The CDR3 runs to 13 residues. The germline V gene encodes CDR1 DFQATT and CDR2 SNEGSKA (reference sequence). The DNA for the CDR3 is TGCAGTGCTAGTATGAGTGGTCGGCAGCCCCAGCATTTT. It yields the protein CSASMSGRQPQHF.